This T cell receptor beta chain emerged from a study of identifying expanded T cells in peripheral blood. Measured with immunoSEQ multiplex PCR; TCRdb has only the in-frame clones, and not every one. Of 120,000 or so clones in the sample, approximately 88% were seen once. Germline CDR1 reads ENHRY; CDR2 reads SYGVKD. The V gene lost 5 bases and the J gene lost 11 bases, with 18 bases spanning the gap. The CDR3 runs 13 residues. Sequencing was done on a sample of blood. The receptor was isolated from a person aged 18 to 75 in good health. The genes are TRBV10-3 and TRBJ1-1; TRBD1 is a possible D gene (6 bases). The CDR3 nucleotides are TGTGCCATCAGTCGTACAGGGCAGGAAGGGGCTTTCTTT. Its protein is CAISRTGQEGAFF.